The 12 T cell receptor beta chains reported below all come from one sample, sequenced in a study of Graves' ophthalmopathy and Graves' hyperthyroidism (dated by TCRdb to 2016 to 2019). Sequencing was carried out with an Illumina HiSeq 2000. TCR beta CDR3 regions were amplified from RNA transcripts for repertoire sequencing. The first round of RT-PCR was done with HTBI primers and the Qiagen OneStep RT-PCR kit, and was followed by a second round of multiplex PCR, then size selection and purification. Starting from the raw public reads, TCRdb applied fastp trimming at Q25, assembled clones with MiXCR and retained in-frame beta chains. Entries that share a CDR3 protein sequence are merged under the most common genes and DNA. The sample table lists more than 300,000 distinct CDR3 sequences, 17% of them with a count of one. The ten top clones hold approximately 2.4% of the sample. Material: peripheral blood. Every receptor here comes from an adult woman with stable Graves' hyperthyroidism.

In regard to this clonotype: The CDR3 does not close with the conserved phenylalanine or tryptophan, likely indicating a read error. The DNA is omitted, as the CDR3 cannot be located on it reliably, and the CDR3 follows TCRdb's listing. The chain has TRBV10-3 and TRBJ2-5; the DNA was not compared with TRBD1, the D call given in the table. Germline V gene data show CDR1 as ENHRY and CDR2 as SYGVKD. The length of the CDR3 is 14 amino acids, counting both ends. The CDR3 sequence: CAISLSGVAGTQDY.

Remarks on this clonotype: The CDR3 carries no conserved terminal phenylalanine or tryptophan, so it likely arises from a read error. It is unclear where the CDR3 begins or ends on the DNA, so no DNA is shown, and the CDR3 is as TCRdb lists it. The chain couples TRBV10-3 to TRBJ2-2; the table's TRBD2 call for D was not verified on the DNA. The CDR3 length is 18 residues, termini included. Germline lookup yields CDR1 ENHRY and CDR2 SYGVKD. This CDR3 is CAISDVVAGGKNTGELCL.

At least ten counts were recorded for this clonotype. In DNA, the CDR3 is TGTGCCATCTTCCTTTCTGGAAACACCATATATTTT. This sequence encodes CAIFLSGNTIYF. The V gene is TRBV10-3, the J gene TRBJ1-3; D is unresolved. The V end lost 8 bases, the J end lost 1 base, and 6 bases lay between the germline ends. This CDR3 is 12 amino acids long. From germline, CDR1 is ENHRY and CDR2 SYGVKD.

This clonotype came up a few times. V usage is TRBV7-9 and J usage is TRBJ1-5; D remains ambiguous. This CDR3 contains 14 residues. CDR1 is SEHNR and CDR2 is FQNEAQ in the germline V gene (reference sequence). The V gene lost 5 bases and the J gene lost 0 bases, with 8 bases spanning the gap. CDR3 loop: CASSLSNSNQPQHF. CDR3 bases: TGTGCCAGCAGCCTCTCAAATAGCAATCAGCCCCAGCATTTT. The variable domain in full, completed from reference TRBV7-9 and TRBJ1-5, reads DTGVSQNPRHKITKRGQNVTFRCDPISEHNRLYWYRQTLGQGPEFLTYFQNEAQLEKSRLLSDRFSAERPKGSFSTLEIQRTEQGDSAMYLCASSLSNSNQPQHFGDGTRLSIL.

Concerning this clonotype: At one of its ends the junction is not consistent with the germline gene, which may arise from a read error. The gene calls are TRBV28 and TRBJ2-7; 8 bases agree with TRBD1. The germline CDR1 and CDR2 sequences are MDHEN and SYDVKM. The CDR3 loop spans 15 amino acids. CDR3 amino acids: CASSFRDRSSYDQYF. CDR3 coding DNA: TGTGCCAGCAGTTTTCGGGACAGGTCCTCCTACGATCAGTACTTC.

The rearrangement links TRBV19 to TRBJ1-5; D unresolved. The CDR3 runs to 17 residues. The germline V and J ends were trimmed by 6 bases and 0 bases, with 18 bases remaining between them. Germline V gene sequence: CDR1 LNHDA, CDR2 SQIVND (reference sequence). The CDR3 bases are TGTGCCAGTAGCAGGCAGGCCCTGACTAATAGCAATCAGCCCCAGCATTTT. Its protein product is CASSRQALTNSNQPQHF.

This clonotype was recorded many times. The CDR3 sequence: CASSSRVEQYF. The CDR3, as DNA: TGTGCCAGCAGTTCCAGGGTCGAGCAGTACTTC. J is TRBJ2-7 and V is TRBV6-5; maybe TRBD1 (5 bases). Trimming took 4 bases from V and 6 from J, leaving 7 bases between them. Germline CDR1 reads MNHEY; CDR2 reads SVGAGI. This CDR3 comprises 11 residues.

The chain uses TRBV15 and TRBJ2-5, with unresolved D. The CDR3 consists of 12 residues. Germline CDR1 reads LNHNV; CDR2 reads YYDKDF (reference sequence). The V gene lost 5 bases and the J gene lost 5 bases, with 9 bases spanning the gap. CDR3 sequence: CATSGLGETQYF. In nucleotides, the CDR3 is TGTGCCACCAGCGGGCTCGGGGAGACCCAGTACTTC.

The sample holds many counts of this clonotype. The chain combines TRBV24-1 with TRBJ1-1; D possibly corresponds to TRBD1 (5 bases). CDR1 and CDR2 (germline): KGHDR, SFDVKD. The CDR3 has 13 amino acids. The V and J ends lost 2 bases and 11 bases respectively, with 14 bases between them. The CDR3 nucleotides are TGTGCCACCAGTGATTCGCCGGGGCCTGGGGCTTTCTTT. This gives the protein CATSDSPGPGAFF.

The sample holds many counts of this clonotype. The CDR3 here is CASSLEGGMDTEAFF. The CDR3 DNA is TGCGCCAGCAGCTTGGAGGGGGGAATGGACACTGAAGCTTTCTTT. The chain carries TRBV5-1 and TRBJ1-1; D is possibly TRBD1 (6 bases). This CDR3 is built from 15 residues. CDR1 and CDR2 (germline): SGHRS, YFSETQ. Trimming took 0 bases from V and 3 from J, leaving 12 bases between them.

Comment on this clonotype: A read error may explain this, as a much larger clone is one base away. The rearrangement uses TRBV27 and TRBJ2-4; D uncertain. The CDR3 runs to 13 residues. The germline V gene encodes CDR1 MNHEY and CDR2 SMNVEV (reference sequence). The CDR3: CASGLAAKNIKYF. The CDR3 DNA is TGTGCCAGCGGGCTGGCAGCCAAAAACATTAAGTACTTC.

This chain connects TRBV4-1 to TRBJ1-2; 7 positions agree with TRBD1. CDR1 is MGHRA, CDR2 YSYEKL, per germline. Trimming cost V 0 bases and J 0 bases; bases outside gene matches: 7. This CDR3 region has 17 residues. CDR3 sequence: CASSQDDREPSNYGYTF. The CDR3 nucleotides read TGCGCCAGCAGCCAAGACGACAGGGAGCCTTCTAACTATGGCTACACCTTC.